One sample yielded the 14 T cell receptor beta chains listed below, sequenced in a study of Graves' ophthalmopathy and Graves' hyperthyroidism. CDR3 regions of TCR beta were amplified from RNA transcripts. The first round was an RT-PCR with HTBI primers, and the second round was a multiplex PCR. TCRdb recomputed calls from the multiplex PCR reads with MiXCR, one row per CDR3 protein. The sample carries under 250,000 distinct CDR3 sequences, just under 30% recorded once. The sample comprised peripheral blood. All receptors derive from a middle-aged man with Graves' ophthalmopathy.

The chain uses TRBV15 and TRBJ2-7; 9 bases agree with TRBD2. The length of the CDR3 is 15 residues. Per germline, CDR1 LNHNV and CDR2 YYDKDF (reference sequence). V shed 0 bases, J shed 2 bases, and the junction held 2 bases outside the gene matches. As DNA, the CDR3 is TGTGCCACCAGCAGAGAACTAGCGGGTGCCTACGAGCAGTACTTC. It translates to CATSRELAGAYEQYF.

Ten or more counts support this clonotype. The CDR3 nucleotides read TGTGCCAGCTCCGTACCGACTAGTCTGGAGACCCAGTACTTC. Residues: CASSVPTSLETQYF. The gene calls are TRBV28 and TRBJ2-5, with D perhaps TRBD2 (6 bases). The CDR3 consists of 14 residues. V was clipped by 8 bases and J by 5 bases, with 18 bases between them. The V gene's germline CDR1 is MDHEN and CDR2 SYDVKM. The whole variable domain, filled in from reference TRBV28 and TRBJ2-5, reads DVKVTQSSRYLVKRTGEKVFLECVQDMDHENMFWYRQDPGLGLRLIYFSYDVKMKEKGDIPEGYSVSREKKERFSLILESASTNQTSMYLCASSVPTSLETQYFGPGTRLLVL.

This clonotype came up many times. The chain has TRBV6-1 and TRBJ1-3; D is undetermined. The V gene's germline CDR1 is MNHNS and CDR2 SASEGT. V dropped 7 bases and J dropped 0 bases, with 10 bases sitting between them. The CDR3 consists of 14 residues. The chain's CDR3 is CASTPGLSGNTIYF. The CDR3 nucleotides read TGTGCCAGCACCCCAGGCCTCTCTGGAAACACCATATATTTT.

This clonotype was observed many times. The rearrangement uses TRBV19 and TRBJ2-5, with 8 bases that match TRBD2. Per germline, CDR1 LNHDA and CDR2 SQIVND (reference sequence). Trimming took 3 bases from V and 5 from J; bases not matched to a gene: 8. This CDR3 has 15 amino acids. This CDR3 is CASSISAGAEETQYF. CDR3 sequence (DNA): TGTGCCAGTAGTATCTCAGCGGGAGCCGAGGAGACCCAGTACTTC.

The chain combines TRBV24-1 with TRBJ1-3; D not certain. Between the trimmed V and J ends, which lost 5 bases and 3 bases, there was a span of 7 bases. This CDR3 region has 13 residues. CDR1 is KGHDR and CDR2 is SFDVKD in the germline V gene. The CDR3 reads CATSGELGNTIYF. As DNA, the CDR3 is TGTGCCACCAGTGGAGAACTTGGAAACACCATATATTTT.

This clonotype came up many times. The rearrangement links TRBV12-3 or TRBV12-4 to TRBJ1-1; TRBD1 matches at 7 bases. This CDR3 has 14 residues. J gave up 4 bases and V 6 bases, and 8 bases lay outside the gene matches. CDR3 in amino acids: CASSQGGAGTEAFF. The CDR3 DNA sequence: TGTGCCAGCAGCCAAGGGGGCGCGGGCACTGAAGCTTTCTTT.

The table lists this clonotype with many counts. V and J are TRBV6-1 and TRBJ2-7, with unresolved D. CDR1 is MNHNS, CDR2 SASEGT, per germline. This CDR3 is 13 amino acids long. Trimming left V 3 bases short and J 2 bases short, with 8 bases between. In DNA, the CDR3 is TGTGCCAGCAGTGAGGCACAACCCTACGAGCAGTACTTC. Amino acid sequence: CASSEAQPYEQYF.

This clonotype occurred once. The gene calls are TRBV5-6 and TRBJ2-2, with D hard to call. This CDR3 comprises 14 residues. Germline V CDR1 and CDR2: SGHDT, YYEEEE. The V gene lost 2 bases and the J gene lost 6 bases, with 11 bases spanning the gap. CDR3 sequence reads: CASSLGLGPGELFF. The CDR3 DNA follows: TGTGCCAGCAGCTTAGGTCTCGGTCCCGGGGAGCTGTTTTTT. The whole variable domain, remainder taken from reference TRBV5-6 and TRBJ2-2, is DAGVTQSPTHLIKTRGQQVTLRCSPKSGHDTVSWYQQALGQGPQFIFQYYEEEERQRGNFPDRFSGHQFPNYSSELNVNALLLGDSALYLCASSLGLGPGELFFGEGSRLTVL.

This clonotype was counted many times. V is TRBV19 and J is TRBJ2-2, with D tentatively TRBD2 (6 bases). Per germline, CDR1 LNHDA and CDR2 SQIVND (reference sequence). Deletions cut 3 bases from V and 8 bases from J, with 10 bases between. There are 13 residues in the CDR3. CDR3 loop: CASSIGSKGELFF. Here the CDR3 DNA reads TGTGCCAGTAGTATCGGGAGTAAGGGGGAGCTGTTTTTT.

This clonotype was observed many times. The chain has TRBV3-1 and TRBJ1-5; D ambiguous. Germline V gene lookup returns CDR1 LGHDT and CDR2 YNNKEL (reference sequence). Trimming removed 0 bases from V and 6 bases from J, with 6 bases in between. The CDR3 sequence is 13 residues long. For the CDR3, the DNA is TGTGCCAGCAGCCAAGACCGCCTTCAGCCCCAGCATTTT. Encoded protein: CASSQDRLQPQHF.

Many counts were recorded for this clonotype. In DNA, the CDR3 is TGTGCCAGCAGTAACAACAATCAGCCCCAGCATTTT. Translated: CASSNNNQPQHF. V gene TRBV27 combines with J gene TRBJ1-5; D gene uncertain. The CDR3 extends over 12 amino acids. CDR1 is MNHEY and CDR2 is SMNVEV in the germline V gene (reference sequence). Between the trimmed V and J ends, which lost 5 bases and 3 bases, there was a span of 5 bases.

This clonotype was observed at least ten times. The V and J genes are TRBV6-2 or TRBV6-3 and TRBJ2-7; the D call may be TRBD1 or TRBD2 (5 bases each). Germline loops: CDR1 MNHEY, CDR2 SVGEGT. CDR3 length: 13 amino acids. The ends were cut back, 7 bases at V and 2 bases at J, with 12 bases in the middle. The CDR3 loop is CASTRDATYEQYF. CDR3 in DNA: TGTGCCAGCACCCGGGACGCTACCTACGAGCAGTACTTC.

There are many counts of this clonotype. The chain combines TRBV5-6 with TRBJ2-7; D gene unclear. Trimming took off 2 bases at V and 0 bases at J, with 6 bases between the two ends. This CDR3 is built from 13 residues. Germline-derived CDR1 and CDR2 are SGHDT and YYEEEE. The CDR3 loop reads CASSFWSSYEQYF. DNA for the CDR3: TGTGCCAGCAGCTTTTGGAGCTCCTACGAGCAGTACTTC.

CDR3 loop: CASSGAAYGYTF. The CDR3 DNA reads TGTGCCAGCAGCGGGGCGGCGTATGGCTACACCTTC. The V call is TRBV2, the J call TRBJ1-2, with D perhaps matching TRBD1 (5 bases). V was cut by 6 bases and J by 5 bases, with 10 bases left in between. The CDR3 extends over 12 amino acids. Germline V gene data show CDR1 as SNHLY and CDR2 as FYNNEI.